This TCR beta chain was found in a study of cytomegalovirus exposure and HLA in healthy donors. Study results and caveats: TCR beta chains numbering under 200 were designated cytomegalovirus-associated. Earlier analysis found most TCR beta V segments productive about 87% or about 30% of the time. An observed cluster of highly shared sequence variants was recorded as a likely sequencing artifact.

Donors counted as nominally healthy when sampled, yet unrecorded immune exposures were likely. With 6 bases clipped from V and 5 bases from J, the junction kept 4 bases outside the gene matches. This CDR3 has 13 amino acids. Germline values: CDR1 SGHNT, CDR2 YENEEA. With 60 Vbeta and 13 Jbeta primers, the PCR was carried out. Here immunoSEQ multiplex PCR was the method, and the copy in TCRdb shows in-frame clones only, minus some. Here the sample spans 150,000 to 200,000 clones, about 77% being singletons. Of note for this clone: Its antigen remains unknown.

This TCR came from a woman aged 25 to 45 in good health and CMV-seropositive. The source material was PBMCs. The chain joins TRBV11-3 to TRBJ2-7; the match to TRBD1 covers 10 bases. The chain's CDR3 is CASRGQGTHEQYF. The CDR3, as DNA: TGTGCCAGCAGGGGACAGGGGACCCACGAGCAGTACTTC.